This TCR beta chain is from a study of T cell changes during pregnancy in multiple sclerosis. Method: immunoSEQ multiplex PCR; TCRdb's copy keeps in-frame clones and lacks some. Here the sample spans under 55,000 clones, roughly 94% being singletons. The V end lost 7 bases, the J end lost 4 bases, and 16 bases lay between the germline ends. This CDR3 spans 14 amino acids. The germline CDR1 and CDR2 sequences are SGHDN and FVKESK. This TCR came from a female donor with multiple sclerosis, enrolled in a pregnancy study. Sample: CD4+ T cells from peripheral blood mononuclear cells, taken in the third trimester of pregnancy. The chain uses TRBV14 and TRBJ1-1; TRBD1 might be the D (5 bases). CDR3 nucleotide sequence: TGTGCCAGCAATAAGAACGGGGGAGGCACTGAAGCTTTCTTT. It is translated as CASNKNGGGTEAFF.